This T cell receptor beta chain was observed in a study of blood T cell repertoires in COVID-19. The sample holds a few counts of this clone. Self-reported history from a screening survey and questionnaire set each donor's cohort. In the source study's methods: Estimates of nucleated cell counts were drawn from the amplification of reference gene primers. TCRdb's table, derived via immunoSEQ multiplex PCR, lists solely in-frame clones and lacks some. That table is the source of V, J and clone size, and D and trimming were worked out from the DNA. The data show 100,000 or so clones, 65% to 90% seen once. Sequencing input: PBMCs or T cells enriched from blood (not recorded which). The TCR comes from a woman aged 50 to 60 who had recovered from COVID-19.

The CDR3 region has the DNA TGTGCCAGCAGTGGTGGACTAAGCTCCTACGAGCAGTACTTC. Amino acids: CASSGGLSSYEQYF. The chain has TRBV27 and TRBJ2-7; D possibly corresponds to TRBD2 (6 bases). With 5 bases removed from V and 0 bases from J, the gap between germline ends came to 11 bases. Germline lookup yields CDR1 MNHEY and CDR2 SMNVEV (reference sequence). The CDR3 is 14 residues long.